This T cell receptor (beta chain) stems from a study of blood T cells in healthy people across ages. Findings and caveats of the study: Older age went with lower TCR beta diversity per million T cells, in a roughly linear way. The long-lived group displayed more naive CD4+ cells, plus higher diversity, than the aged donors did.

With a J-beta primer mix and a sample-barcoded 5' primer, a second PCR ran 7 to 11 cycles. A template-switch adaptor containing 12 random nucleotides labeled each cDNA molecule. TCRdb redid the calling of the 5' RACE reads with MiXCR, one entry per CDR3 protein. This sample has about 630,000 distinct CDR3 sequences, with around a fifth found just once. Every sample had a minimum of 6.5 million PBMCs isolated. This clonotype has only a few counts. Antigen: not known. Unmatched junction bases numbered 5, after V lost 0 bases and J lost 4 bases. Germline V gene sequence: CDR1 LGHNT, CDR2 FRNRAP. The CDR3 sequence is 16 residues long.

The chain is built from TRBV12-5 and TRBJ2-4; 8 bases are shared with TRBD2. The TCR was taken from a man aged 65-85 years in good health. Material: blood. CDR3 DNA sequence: TGTGCTAGTGGTTTGGTACGAAGCGGGAGTAAAAACATTCAGTACTTC. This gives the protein CASGLVRSGSKNIQYF.